The clone carrying this TCR beta chain was counted only a few times. Its cognate antigen is unknown. This specimen belongs to a study of post-analysis software for immune sequencing data. Study results and limitations: The F measure placed samples prepared in the same batch into strongly shared clusters. Normalized Chao1 diversity was significantly lower in multiple sclerosis patients than in controls. Five TRBV segments, TRBV5-6, TRBV5-1 and TRBV20-1 among them, were found more frequent in patients than controls.

Researchers reported that TCR beta cDNA libraries carried unique molecular identifiers. The T cell input of about 1 to 10 million gave approximately 500,000 cDNA molecules. A single record per CDR3 protein comes from TCRdb applying MiXCR to the PCR reads. The sample gives about 540,000 distinct CDR3 sequences, 34% of which show up once; approximately 6% is in the top ten. The germline V gene encodes CDR1 MNHNS and CDR2 SASEGT. V was pared by 1 base and J by 8 bases, with 11 bases between. The CDR3 runs to 14 residues. The chain is built from TRBV6-1 and TRBJ1-4; D is unresolved. The source is a girl aged 2 to 17 with multiple sclerosis. Sequences were obtained from blood. The CDR3: CASSEVAGTEKLFF. In DNA, the CDR3 is TGTGCCAGCAGTGAAGTGGCAGGAACAGAAAAACTGTTTTTT.